The rows below give T cell receptor beta chains drawn from one sample of a study of CD8+ T cells in alopecia areata. Using immunoSEQ multiplex PCR, the repertoire was profiled, and TCRdb retains in-frame clones only, with some absent. The table lists 150,000 to 200,000 clones, about 55% of them singletons. The sample in question was CD8+ T cells sorted from blood, obtained at week 24, from a patient treated with tofacitinib. All receptors come from a human donor with alopecia areata. Both conserved end residues are part of each CDR3. The D gene is left open where the match is weak. Rows give clone size only sometimes, using once, few, many, or a class for an expanded clone.

>TRBD2|TRBJ2-3|TRBV5-6|NA
CASSYGTSVGRDTQYF
TGTGCCAGCAGCTATGGGACTAGCGTGGGGAGAGATACGCAGTATTTT
>NA|TRBJ2-7|TRBV6-6|NA
CASLGRDEQYF
TGTGCCAGCCTTGGACGGGACGAGCAGTACTTC
>NA|TRBJ2-3|TRBV30|few
CAWSVMGDTQYF
TGTGCCTGGAGTGTAATGGGAGATACGCAGTATTTT
>NA|TRBJ1-1|TRBV9|NA
CASSVNVNTEAFF
TGTGCCAGCAGCGTAAATGTGAACACTGAAGCTTTCTTT
>TRBD1|TRBJ2-7|TRBV9|NA
CASSPRGDRGEQYF
TGTGCCAGCAGCCCAAGAGGGGACAGGGGCGAGCAGTACTTC
>TRBD1|TRBJ1-2|TRBV4-3|NA
CASSQDRGLVDGYTF
TGCGCCAGCAGCCAAGACAGGGGGCTCGTGGATGGCTACACCTTC
>TRBD1|TRBJ2-1|TRBV5-6|NA
CASTQGTNNEQFF
TGTGCCAGCACACAGGGGACCAACAATGAGCAGTTCTTC
>NA|TRBJ2-7|TRBV6-7|NA
CASSYSYNGGQEYEQYF
TGTGCCAGCAGTTACTCGTATAACGGGGGGCAGGAGTACGAGCAGTACTTC
>NA|TRBJ1-2|TRBV9|NA
CASSVATAGTTNYGYTF
TGTGCCAGCAGCGTAGCTACAGCCGGGACTACTAACTATGGCTACACCTTC
>NA|TRBJ2-7|TRBV5-6|NA
CASSLGAYEQYF
TGTGCCAGCAGCTTGGGGGCGTACGAGCAGTACTTC
>TRBD1|TRBJ2-3|TRBV7-9|NA
CASSRTGESDTQYF
TGTGCCAGCAGCCGGACAGGGGAATCGGATACGCAGTATTTT
>NA|TRBJ2-5|TRBV11-2|NA
CASSLVGVGETQYF
TGTGCCAGCAGCTTAGTTGGGGTTGGGGAGACCCAGTACTTC
>NA|TRBJ2-4|TRBV2|NA
CASSEGTAQYF
TGTGCCAGCAGTGAAGGGACAGCCCAGTACTTC
>NA|TRBJ2-7|TRBV29-1|NA
CSVAQETYEQYF
TGCAGCGTTGCACAGGAAACCTACGAGCAGTACTTC
>NA|TRBJ1-2|TRBV29-1|few
CSVSGLANYGYTF
TGCAGCGTCTCAGGTTTAGCTAACTATGGCTACACCTTC
>TRBD1|TRBJ1-2|TRBV30|NA
CAWSAPADRGYGYTF
TGTGCCTGGAGTGCCCCGGCGGACAGGGGCTATGGCTACACCTTC
>TRBD1|TRBJ1-1|TRBV29-1|few
CSAPRQGDTEAFF
TGCAGCGCCCCCAGACAGGGGGACACTGAAGCTTTCTTT
>TRBD2|TRBJ2-3|TRBV5-1|NA
CASSTAGGQDTQYF
TGCGCCAGCAGCACGGCGGGGGGGCAAGATACGCAGTATTTT
>NA|TRBJ2-7|TRBV5-1|few
CASSRDGEQYF
TGCGCCAGCAGCCGTGACGGGGAGCAGTACTTC
>TRBD1|TRBJ1-4|TRBV27|NA
CASIGTGDEKLFF
TGTGCCAGCATCGGGACAGGGGATGAAAAACTGTTTTTT
>NA|TRBJ1-2|TRBV4-3|NA
CASSQERASLYGYTF
TGCGCCAGCAGCCAAGAGAGGGCCAGCCTCTATGGCTACACCTTC
>TRBD1|TRBJ1-2|TRBV30|NA
CAWSPGTGYGYTF
TGTGCCTGGAGCCCCGGGACAGGGTACGGCTACACCTTC
>NA|TRBJ2-7|TRBV7-2|NA
CASSLVADSYEQYF
TGTGCCAGCAGCTTAGTCGCAGACTCCTACGAGCAGTACTTC
>NA|TRBJ1-1|TRBV19|NA
CASSLRNTEAFF
TGTGCCAGTAGTCTGAGGAACACTGAAGCTTTCTTT
>TRBD1|TRBJ1-2|TRBV6-6|NA
CASSYSPGGDYGYTF
TGTGCCAGCAGTTACTCGCCAGGGGGGGACTATGGCTACACCTTC
>NA|TRBJ1-6|TRBV27|NA
CASSQTGTAGFNSPLHF
TGTGCCAGCAGCCAAACCGGGACGGCGGGATTTAATTCACCCCTCCACTTT